This TCR beta chain was profiled in a study of T cells expressing NK-cell markers (dated by TCRdb to 2019 to 2021). Study-wide context: In sorted CD3+CD56+NKG2C+, CD3+CD56+NKG2C- and CD3+CD56-NKG2C+ T-cell subsets from eight donors, TCR beta-chain repertoires were profiled. The eight sequenced donors were randomly selected healthy volunteers, three men and five women. Among the eight sequenced donors, only one was HCMV-seronegative, while the other seven were HCMV-seropositive. Sequencing of the libraries produced 2 x 150 bp reads on Illumina HiSeq 2000/2500, MiSeq or NextSeq.

Concerning this clonotype itself: The antigen it recognizes is unknown.

The CDR3, cysteine through phenylalanine, is 15 amino acids long. No DNA is given. In the germline V gene, CDR1 corresponds to MGHRA and CDR2 to YSYEKL. Sequencing used an Illumina HiSeq 2000. TCR beta cDNA libraries were prepared using 5'RACE template switching, which introduced a universal primer site and unique molecular identifiers. cDNA synthesis was primed from the TCR beta constant segment, followed by two successive PCR amplification steps. The original pipeline was this. Reads were demultiplexed and grouped by UMI with MIGEC, and clonotypes were assembled and quantified with MiTCR. To exclude erroneous sequences, only TCR cDNA sequences supported by at least two reads were retained. The tcR package was used for downstream repertoire analysis, and clonotypes were matched across fractions by CDR3 nucleotide sequence plus V segment. VDJmatch was used to annotate antigen specificity against VDJdb, with one amino acid substitution allowed in CDR3. Once TCRdb had reprocessed the reads, it stored one entry per CDR3 protein sequence and supplied no DNA. Here the V and J calls rest on TCRdb's processing, not on the authors' analysis. The sample's records list about half a million distinct CDR3 sequences. Jointly, the top ten make up almost 1.5% of the sample.

A commercial ELISA kit detecting HCMV-specific IgG in serum was used to determine HCMV serostatus. Ficoll density gradient centrifugation was used to isolate peripheral blood mononuclear cells from blood. Overall study outcomes, separate from this receptor: Whether the expanded NKG2C-expressing T cell clones were specific for HCMV antigens remained unclear. In more than 5 donors, the dominant CD3+CD56+NKG2C+ clonotypes were found to rank among the top 10 CD8+ clonotypes and to make up roughly 1.0-7.0% of CD8+ T cells. Those dominant clonotypes were again the most abundant among CD3+CD56-NKG2C+ cells in a few donors, at roughly 25-65%.

The receptor chain draws on TRBV4-1 and TRBJ2-2; TCRdb calls TRBD1, which cannot be checked without DNA. This TCR was sampled from a woman aged 50 to 65 in good health. Donor details come from another sample of the same person, matched by shared clones. Specimen: blood T cells: a sorted CD56 or NKG2C T cell subset, CD4+ or CD8+ T cells, or bulk PBMC T cells (not recorded which). The CDR3: CASSQPGTGRGELFF.